In its sample, the clone carrying this T cell receptor (beta chain) was seen once. This specimen comes from a study of blood T cell repertoires in COVID-19. The wider study: COVID-19 samples from acute and convalescent phases originated in the United States, Italy and Spain.

Seattle's cohort entered during active infection and was followed longitudinally. The protocol was immunoSEQ multiplex PCR, while the TCRdb copy is restricted to in-frame clones and leaves out a portion. There are 300,000 to 400,000 clones in the sample; about nine tenths occur only once, and about 6% lies in the top ten. The CDR3 spans 15 residues. The V end lost 1 base, the J end lost 4 bases, and 14 bases lay between the germline ends. CDR1 SGHDT and CDR2 YYEEEE come from the germline V gene. J is TRBJ2-5 and V is TRBV5-6; a possible D gene is TRBD1 (6 bases). The receptor comes from a woman aged 50 to 65 with COVID-19, enrolled during active disease. Specimen: peripheral blood. The CDR3 bases are TGTGCCAGCAGCTTGTACAGGGTAGTTGGAGAGACCCAGTACTTC. Protein product: CASSLYRVVGETQYF.